The sequence of this TCR beta chain was determined in a study of blood T cell repertoires in COVID-19. For the study at large: Samples representing acute and convalescent COVID-19 were sourced from the United States, Italy and Spain. Sources were T cells, B-cell-depleted T cells, or PBMCs; the material itself was cDNA or gDNA.

As originally analysed: Estimates of nucleated cell counts were drawn from the amplification of reference gene primers. Method: immunoSEQ multiplex PCR; TCRdb's copy keeps in-frame clones and lacks some. D and trimming were read from the DNA, whereas the V and J calls and clone size are those reported in that table. The sample includes tens of thousands of clones, around 81% seen only once; the top ten take 25% to 35%. The CDR3 has 15 residues. With 4 bases removed from V and 1 base from J, the gap between germline ends came to 13 bases. CDR1 LGHNA and CDR2 YNFKEQ come from the germline V gene. This clone was seen a few times.

The sequencing sample was made of peripheral blood. V usage is TRBV4-2 and J usage is TRBJ1-2; D is ambiguous. The sequence derives from a woman older than 75 with active or convalescent COVID-19. CDR3: CASSLGIGGNYGYTF. The CDR3 bases are TGTGCCAGCAGCCTAGGAATAGGCGGTAACTATGGCTACACCTTC.